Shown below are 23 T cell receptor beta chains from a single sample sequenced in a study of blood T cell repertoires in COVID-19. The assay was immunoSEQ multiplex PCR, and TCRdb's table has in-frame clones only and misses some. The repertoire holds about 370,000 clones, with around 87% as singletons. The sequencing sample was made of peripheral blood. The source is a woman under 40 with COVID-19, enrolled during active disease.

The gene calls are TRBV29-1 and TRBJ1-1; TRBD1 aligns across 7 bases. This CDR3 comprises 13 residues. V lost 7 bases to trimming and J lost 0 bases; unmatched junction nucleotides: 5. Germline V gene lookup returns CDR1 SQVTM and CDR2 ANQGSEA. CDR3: CSAFQGVNTEAFF. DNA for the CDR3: TGCAGCGCTTTCCAGGGGGTGAACACTGAAGCTTTCTTT.

The DNA of the CDR3 is TGTGCCAGCAGTCGTCGGGACAGACTCTACGAGCAGTACTTC. Residues: CASSRRDRLYEQYF. The V and J genes are TRBV5-4 and TRBJ2-7, with TRBD1 matching over 7 bases. The CDR3 contains 14 residues. Germline CDR1 SGHNT, CDR2 YYREEE (reference sequence). V shed 5 bases, J shed 3 bases, and the junction held 8 bases outside the gene matches.

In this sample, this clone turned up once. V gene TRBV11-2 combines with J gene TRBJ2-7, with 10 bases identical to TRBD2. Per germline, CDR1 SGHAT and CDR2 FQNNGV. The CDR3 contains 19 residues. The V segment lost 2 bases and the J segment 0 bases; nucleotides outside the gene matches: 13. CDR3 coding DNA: TGTGCCAGCAGCTTAATCCTAGCGGGAGTATCTTACACCTCCTACGAGCAGTACTTC. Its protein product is CASSLILAGVSYTSYEQYF.

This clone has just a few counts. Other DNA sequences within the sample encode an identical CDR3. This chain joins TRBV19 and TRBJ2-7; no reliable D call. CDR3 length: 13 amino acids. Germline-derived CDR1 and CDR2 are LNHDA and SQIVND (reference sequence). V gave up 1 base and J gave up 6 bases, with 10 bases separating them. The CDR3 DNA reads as TGTGCCAGTAGTATAGGTGCCAGTGGCGAGCAGTACTTC. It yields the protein CASSIGASGEQYF.

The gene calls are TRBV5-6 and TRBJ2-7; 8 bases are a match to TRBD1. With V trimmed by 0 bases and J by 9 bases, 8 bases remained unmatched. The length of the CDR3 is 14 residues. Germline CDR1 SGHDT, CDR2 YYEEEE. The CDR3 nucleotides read TGTGCCAGCAGCTTGGGCGGCAGGGGGCTCGTGCAGTACTTC. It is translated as CASSLGGRGLVQYF.

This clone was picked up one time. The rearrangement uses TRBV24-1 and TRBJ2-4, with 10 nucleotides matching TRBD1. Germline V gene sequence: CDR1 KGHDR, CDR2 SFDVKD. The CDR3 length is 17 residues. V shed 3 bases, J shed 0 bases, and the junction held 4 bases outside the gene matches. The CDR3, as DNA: TGTGCCACCAGTGATGGTGGGACAGGGGTAGCCAAAAACATTCAGTACTTC. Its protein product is CATSDGGTGVAKNIQYF.

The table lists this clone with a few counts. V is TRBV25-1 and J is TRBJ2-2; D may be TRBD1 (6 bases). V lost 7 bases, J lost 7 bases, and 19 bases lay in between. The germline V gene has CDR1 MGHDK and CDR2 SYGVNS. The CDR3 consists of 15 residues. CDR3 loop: CASTPLRGADGELFF. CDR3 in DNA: TGTGCCAGCACCCCCCTCAGGGGCGCGGACGGGGAGCTGTTTTTT.

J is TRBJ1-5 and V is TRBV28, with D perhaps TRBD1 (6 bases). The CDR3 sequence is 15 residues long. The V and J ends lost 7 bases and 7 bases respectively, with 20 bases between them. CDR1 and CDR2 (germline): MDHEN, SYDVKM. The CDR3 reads CASTPRGALGQPQHF. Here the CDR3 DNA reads TGTGCCAGCACCCCACGGGGGGCGCTGGGGCAGCCCCAGCATTTT.

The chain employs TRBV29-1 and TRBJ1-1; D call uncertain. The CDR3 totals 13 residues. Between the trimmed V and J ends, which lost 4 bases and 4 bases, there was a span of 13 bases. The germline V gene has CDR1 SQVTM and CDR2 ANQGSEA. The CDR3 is CSVGRLEGTEAFF. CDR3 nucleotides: TGCAGCGTTGGCCGCCTCGAGGGCACTGAAGCTTTCTTT.

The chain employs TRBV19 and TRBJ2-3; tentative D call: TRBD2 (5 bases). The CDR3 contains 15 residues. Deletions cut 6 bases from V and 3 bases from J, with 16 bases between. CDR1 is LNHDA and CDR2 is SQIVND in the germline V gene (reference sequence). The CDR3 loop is CASRSRDFDTDTQYF. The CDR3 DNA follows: TGTGCCAGTAGGAGTCGGGATTTTGATACAGATACGCAGTATTTT.

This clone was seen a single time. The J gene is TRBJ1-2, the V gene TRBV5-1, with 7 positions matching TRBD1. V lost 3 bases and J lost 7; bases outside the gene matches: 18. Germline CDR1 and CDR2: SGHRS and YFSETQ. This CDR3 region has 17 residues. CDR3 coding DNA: TGCGCCAGCAGCTCTGCGGCGGGTGGGGGACAGAGGGGTGGCTACACCTTC. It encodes CASSSAAGGGQRGGYTF.

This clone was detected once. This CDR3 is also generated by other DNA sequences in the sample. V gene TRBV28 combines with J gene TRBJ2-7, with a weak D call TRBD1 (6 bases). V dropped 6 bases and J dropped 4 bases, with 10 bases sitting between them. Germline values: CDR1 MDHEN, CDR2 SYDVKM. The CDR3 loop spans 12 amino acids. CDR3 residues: CASSLTGYEQYF. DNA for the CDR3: TGTGCCAGCAGCCTAACAGGGTACGAGCAGTACTTC.

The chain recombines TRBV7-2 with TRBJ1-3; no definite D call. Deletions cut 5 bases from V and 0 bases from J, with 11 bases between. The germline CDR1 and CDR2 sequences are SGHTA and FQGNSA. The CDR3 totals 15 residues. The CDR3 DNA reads TGTGCCAGCAGCCTGGTGGGGAGCTCTGGAAACACCATATATTTT. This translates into CASSLVGSSGNTIYF.

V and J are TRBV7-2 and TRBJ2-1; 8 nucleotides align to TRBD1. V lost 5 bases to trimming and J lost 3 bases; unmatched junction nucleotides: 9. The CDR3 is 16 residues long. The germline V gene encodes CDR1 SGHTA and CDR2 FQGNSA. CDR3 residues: CASSTGTGDYYNEQFF. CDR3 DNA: TGTGCCAGCAGCACCGGGACAGGTGACTACTACAATGAGCAGTTCTTC. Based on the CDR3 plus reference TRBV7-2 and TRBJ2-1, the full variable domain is GAGVSQSPSNKVTEKGKDVELRCDPISGHTALYWYRQSLGQGLEFLIYFQGNSAPDKSGLPSDRFSAERTGGSVSTLTIQRTQQEDSAVYLCASSTGTGDYYNEQFFGPGTRLTVL.

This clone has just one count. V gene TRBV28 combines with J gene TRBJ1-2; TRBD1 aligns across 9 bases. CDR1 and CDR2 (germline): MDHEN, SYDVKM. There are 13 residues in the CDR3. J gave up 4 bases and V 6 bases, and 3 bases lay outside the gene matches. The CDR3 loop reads CASRGTGPYGYTF. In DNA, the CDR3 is TGTGCCAGCAGGGGGACAGGGCCCTATGGCTACACCTTC.

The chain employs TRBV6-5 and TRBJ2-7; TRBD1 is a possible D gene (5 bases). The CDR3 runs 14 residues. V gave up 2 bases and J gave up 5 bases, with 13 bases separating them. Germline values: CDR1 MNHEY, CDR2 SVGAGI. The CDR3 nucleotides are TGTGCCAGCAGTTACGGTCAGGGAAACGACGAGCAGTACTTC. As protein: CASSYGQGNDEQYF.

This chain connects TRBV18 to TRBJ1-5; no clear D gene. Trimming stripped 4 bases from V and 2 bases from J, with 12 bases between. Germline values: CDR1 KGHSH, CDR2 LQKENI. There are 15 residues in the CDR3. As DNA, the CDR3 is TGTGCCAGCTCACGGGAGGGTATGGGCAATCAGCCCCAGCATTTT. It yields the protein CASSREGMGNQPQHF. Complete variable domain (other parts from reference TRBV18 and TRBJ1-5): NAGVMQNPRHLVRRRGQEARLRCSPMKGHSHVYWYRQLPEEGLKFMVYLQKENIIDESGMPKERFSAEFPKEGPSILRIQQVVRGDSAAYFCASSREGMGNQPQHFGDGTRLSIL.

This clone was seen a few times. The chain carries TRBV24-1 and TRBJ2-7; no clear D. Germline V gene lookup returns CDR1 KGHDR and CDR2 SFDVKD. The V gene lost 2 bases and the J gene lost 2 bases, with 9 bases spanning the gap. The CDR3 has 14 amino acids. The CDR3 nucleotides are TGTGCCACCAGTGATTCGGCAGGCCCCTACGAGCAGTACTTC. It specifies CATSDSAGPYEQYF.

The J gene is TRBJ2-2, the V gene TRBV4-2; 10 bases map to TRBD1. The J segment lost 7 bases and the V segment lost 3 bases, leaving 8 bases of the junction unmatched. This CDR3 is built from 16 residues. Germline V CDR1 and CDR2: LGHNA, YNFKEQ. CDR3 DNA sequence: TGTGCCAGCAGCCACCAACCGACAGGGGGCGGCGGGGAGCTGTTTTTT. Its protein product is CASSHQPTGGGGELFF.

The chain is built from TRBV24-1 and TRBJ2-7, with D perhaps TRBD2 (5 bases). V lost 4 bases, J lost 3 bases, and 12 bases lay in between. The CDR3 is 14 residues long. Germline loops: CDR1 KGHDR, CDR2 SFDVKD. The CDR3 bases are TGTGCCACCAGTGAGAGCGGACCGCTCTACGAGCAGTACTTC. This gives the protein CATSESGPLYEQYF.

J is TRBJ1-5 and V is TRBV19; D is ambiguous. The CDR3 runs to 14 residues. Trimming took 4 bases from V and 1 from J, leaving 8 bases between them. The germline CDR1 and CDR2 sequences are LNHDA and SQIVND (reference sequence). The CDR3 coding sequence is TGTGCCAGTAGTAGTGGCTGGAGCAATCAGCCCCAGCATTTT. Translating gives CASSSGWSNQPQHF. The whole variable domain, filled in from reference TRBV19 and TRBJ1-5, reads DGGITQSPKYLFRKEGQNVTLSCEQNLNHDAMYWYRQDPGQGLRLIYYSQIVNDFQKGDIAEGYSVSREKKESFPLTVTSAQKNPTAFYLCASSSGWSNQPQHFGDGTRLSIL.

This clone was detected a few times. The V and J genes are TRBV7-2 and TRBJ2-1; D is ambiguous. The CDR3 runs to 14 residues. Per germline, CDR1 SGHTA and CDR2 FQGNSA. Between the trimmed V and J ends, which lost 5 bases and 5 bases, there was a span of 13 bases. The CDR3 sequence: CASSRRPQHNEQFF. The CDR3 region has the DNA TGTGCCAGCAGCCGCAGGCCACAACACAATGAGCAGTTCTTC.

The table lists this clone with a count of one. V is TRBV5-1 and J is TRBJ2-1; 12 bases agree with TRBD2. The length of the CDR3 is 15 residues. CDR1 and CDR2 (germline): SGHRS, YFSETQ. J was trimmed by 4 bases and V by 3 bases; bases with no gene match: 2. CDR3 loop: CASSWTSGTYNEQFF. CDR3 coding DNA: TGCGCCAGCAGCTGGACTAGCGGGACGTACAATGAGCAGTTCTTC.